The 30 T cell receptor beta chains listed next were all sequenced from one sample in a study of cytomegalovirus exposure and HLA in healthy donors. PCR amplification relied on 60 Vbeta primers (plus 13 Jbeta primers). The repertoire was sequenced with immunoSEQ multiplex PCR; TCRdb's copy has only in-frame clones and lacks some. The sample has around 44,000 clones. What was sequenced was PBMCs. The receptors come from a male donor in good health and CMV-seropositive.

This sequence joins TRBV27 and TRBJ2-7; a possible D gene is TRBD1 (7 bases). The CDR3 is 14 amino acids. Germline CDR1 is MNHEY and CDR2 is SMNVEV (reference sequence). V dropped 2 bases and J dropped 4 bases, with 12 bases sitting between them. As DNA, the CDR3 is TGTGCCAGCAGTTTAGGAGGGGGCTGGTACGAGCAGTACTTC. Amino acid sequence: CASSLGGGWYEQYF.

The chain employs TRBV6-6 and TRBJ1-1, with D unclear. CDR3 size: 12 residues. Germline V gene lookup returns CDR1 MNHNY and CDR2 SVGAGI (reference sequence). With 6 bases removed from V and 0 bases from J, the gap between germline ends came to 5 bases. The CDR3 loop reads CASSQMNTEAFF. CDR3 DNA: TGTGCCAGCAGCCAAATGAACACTGAAGCTTTCTTT.

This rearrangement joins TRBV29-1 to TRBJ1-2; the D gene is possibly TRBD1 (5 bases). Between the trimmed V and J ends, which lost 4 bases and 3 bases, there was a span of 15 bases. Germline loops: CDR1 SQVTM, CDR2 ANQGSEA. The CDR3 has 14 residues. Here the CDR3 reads CSVVGTGGHYGYTF. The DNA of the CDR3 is TGCAGCGTTGTGGGGACGGGAGGTCACTATGGCTACACCTTC. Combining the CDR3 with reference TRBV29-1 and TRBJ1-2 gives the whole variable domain SAVISQKPSRDICQRGTSLTIQCQVDSQVTMMFWYRQQPGQSLTLIATANQGSEATYESGFVIDKFPISRPNLTFSTLTVSNMSPEDSSIYLCSVVGTGGHYGYTFGSGTRLTVV.

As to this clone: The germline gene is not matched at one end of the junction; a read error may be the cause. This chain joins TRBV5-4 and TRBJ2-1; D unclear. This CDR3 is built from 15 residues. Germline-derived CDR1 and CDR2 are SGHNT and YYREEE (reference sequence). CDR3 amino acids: CASSLGASSYNEQFF. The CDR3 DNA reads TGTGCCAGCAGCTTGGGGGCGAGTTCCTATAATGAGCAGTTCTTC.

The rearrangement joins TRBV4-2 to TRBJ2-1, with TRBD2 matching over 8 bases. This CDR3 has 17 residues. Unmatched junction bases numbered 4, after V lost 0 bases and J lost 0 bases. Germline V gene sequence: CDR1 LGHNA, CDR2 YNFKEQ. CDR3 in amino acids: CASSQDSGTSSYNEQFF. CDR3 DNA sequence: TGTGCCAGCAGCCAAGATTCGGGGACTAGCTCCTACAATGAGCAGTTCTTC.

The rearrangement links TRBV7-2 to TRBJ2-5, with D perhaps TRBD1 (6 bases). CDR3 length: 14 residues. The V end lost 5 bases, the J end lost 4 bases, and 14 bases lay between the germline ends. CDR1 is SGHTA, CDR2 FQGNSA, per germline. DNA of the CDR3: TGTGCCAGCAGCCCCACACAGGGAACAGAGACCCAGTACTTC. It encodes CASSPTQGTETQYF.

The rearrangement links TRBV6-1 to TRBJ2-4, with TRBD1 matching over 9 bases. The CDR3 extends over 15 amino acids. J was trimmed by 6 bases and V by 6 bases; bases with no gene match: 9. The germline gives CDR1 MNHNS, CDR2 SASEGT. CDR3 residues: CASRTGGLGGNIQYF. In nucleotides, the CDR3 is TGTGCCAGCAGAACAGGGGGCCTTGGTGGAAACATTCAGTACTTC.

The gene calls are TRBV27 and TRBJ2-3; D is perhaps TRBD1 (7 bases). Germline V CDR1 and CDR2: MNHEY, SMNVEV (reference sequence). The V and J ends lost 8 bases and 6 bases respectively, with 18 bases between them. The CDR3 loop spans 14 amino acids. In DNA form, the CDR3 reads TGTGCCAGCGGCGGGACAGAATCACGGGATACGCAGTATTTT. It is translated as CASGGTESRDTQYF.

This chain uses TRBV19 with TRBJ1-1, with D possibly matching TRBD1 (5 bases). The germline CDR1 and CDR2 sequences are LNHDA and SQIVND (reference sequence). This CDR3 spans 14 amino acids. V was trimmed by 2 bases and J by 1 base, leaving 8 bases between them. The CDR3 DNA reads TGTGCCAGTAGTATAAGGGACTGGAACACTGAAGCTTTCTTT. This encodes CASSIRDWNTEAFF. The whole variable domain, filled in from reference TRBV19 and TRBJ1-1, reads DGGITQSPKYLFRKEGQNVTLSCEQNLNHDAMYWYRQDPGQGLRLIYYSQIVNDFQKGDIAEGYSVSREKKESFPLTVTSAQKNPTAFYLCASSIRDWNTEAFFGQGTRLTVV.

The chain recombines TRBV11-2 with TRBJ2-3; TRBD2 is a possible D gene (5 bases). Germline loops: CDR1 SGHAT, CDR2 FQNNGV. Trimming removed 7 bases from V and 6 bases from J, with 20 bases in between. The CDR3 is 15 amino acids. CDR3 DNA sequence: TGTGCCAGCACCACTGCGGGCCGGCCGAGGGATACGCAGTATTTT. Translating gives CASTTAGRPRDTQYF.

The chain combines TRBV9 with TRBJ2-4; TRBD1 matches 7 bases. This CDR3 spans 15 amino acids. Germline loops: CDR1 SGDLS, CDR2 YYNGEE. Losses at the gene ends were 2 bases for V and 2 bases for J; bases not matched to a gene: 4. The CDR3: CASSVGTESKNIQYF. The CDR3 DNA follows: TGTGCCAGCAGCGTCGGGACAGAATCCAAAAACATTCAGTACTTC.

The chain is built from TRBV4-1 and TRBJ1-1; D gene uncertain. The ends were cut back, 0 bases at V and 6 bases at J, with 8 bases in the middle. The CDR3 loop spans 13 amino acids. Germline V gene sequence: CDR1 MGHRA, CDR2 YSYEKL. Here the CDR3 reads CASSQDSSAEAFF. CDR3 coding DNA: TGCGCCAGCAGCCAAGATAGTTCGGCTGAAGCTTTCTTT.

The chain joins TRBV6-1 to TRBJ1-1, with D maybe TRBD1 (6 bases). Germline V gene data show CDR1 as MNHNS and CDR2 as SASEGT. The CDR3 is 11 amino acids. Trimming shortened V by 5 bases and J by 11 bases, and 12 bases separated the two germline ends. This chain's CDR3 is CASSNDRQAFF. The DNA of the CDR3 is TGTGCCAGCAGTAATGACAGGCAGGCTTTCTTT.

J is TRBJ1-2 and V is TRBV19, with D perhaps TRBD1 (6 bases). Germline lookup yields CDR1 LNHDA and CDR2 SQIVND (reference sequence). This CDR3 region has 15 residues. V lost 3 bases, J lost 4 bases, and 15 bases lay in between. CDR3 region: CASSILTGSGYGYTF. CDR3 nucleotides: TGTGCCAGTAGTATTTTAACAGGGTCAGGCTATGGCTACACCTTC.

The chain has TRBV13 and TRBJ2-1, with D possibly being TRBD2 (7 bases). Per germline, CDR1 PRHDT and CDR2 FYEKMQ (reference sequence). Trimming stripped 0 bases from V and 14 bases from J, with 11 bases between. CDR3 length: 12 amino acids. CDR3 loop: CASSLGRGAKFF. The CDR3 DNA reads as TGTGCCAGCAGCTTAGGACGGGGGGCGAAGTTCTTC.

Here the CDR3 reads CSVEAGQGTGELFF. For the CDR3, the DNA is TGCAGCGTTGAAGCTGGGCAGGGGACCGGGGAGCTGTTTTTT. The V call is TRBV29-1, the J call TRBJ2-2; TRBD1 might be the D (6 bases). Germline lookup yields CDR1 SQVTM and CDR2 ANQGSEA. This CDR3 comprises 14 residues. Trimming took off 1 base at V and 5 bases at J, with 11 bases between the two ends.

The CDR3 DNA follows: TGTGCCAGCAGCCTCCAGAGGACAACGAACACTGAAGCTTTCTTT. Protein: CASSLQRTTNTEAFF. This chain links TRBV7-9 with TRBJ1-1, with D possibly matching TRBD1 (5 bases). CDR3 length: 15 residues. CDR1 SEHNR and CDR2 FQNEAQ come from the germline V gene (reference sequence). V was trimmed by 5 bases and J by 1 base, leaving 14 bases between them. The full variable domain, rest sourced from reference TRBV7-9 and TRBJ1-1, is DTGVSQNPRHKITKRGQNVTFRCDPISEHNRLYWYRQTLGQGPEFLTYFQNEAQLEKSRLLSDRFSAERPKGSFSTLEIQRTEQGDSAMYLCASSLQRTTNTEAFFGQGTRLTVV.

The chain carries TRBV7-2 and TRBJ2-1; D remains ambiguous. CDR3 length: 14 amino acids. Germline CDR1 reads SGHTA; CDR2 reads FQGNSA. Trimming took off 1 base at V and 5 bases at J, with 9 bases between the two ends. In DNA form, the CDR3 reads TGTGCCAGCAGCTTAGGGCCGCAGAACAATGAGCAGTTCTTC. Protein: CASSLGPQNNEQFF. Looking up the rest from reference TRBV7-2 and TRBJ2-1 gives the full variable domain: GAGVSQSPSNKVTEKGKDVELRCDPISGHTALYWYRQSLGQGLEFLIYFQGNSAPDKSGLPSDRFSAERTGGSVSTLTIQRTQQEDSAVYLCASSLGPQNNEQFFGPGTRLTVL.

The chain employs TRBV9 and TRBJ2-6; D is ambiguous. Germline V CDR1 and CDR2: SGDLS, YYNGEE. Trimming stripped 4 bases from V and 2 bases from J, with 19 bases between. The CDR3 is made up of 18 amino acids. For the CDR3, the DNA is TGTGCCAGCAGCACTTTGTTCCGTGGGCCCGCTGGGGCCAACGTCCTGACTTTC. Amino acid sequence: CASSTLFRGPAGANVLTF.

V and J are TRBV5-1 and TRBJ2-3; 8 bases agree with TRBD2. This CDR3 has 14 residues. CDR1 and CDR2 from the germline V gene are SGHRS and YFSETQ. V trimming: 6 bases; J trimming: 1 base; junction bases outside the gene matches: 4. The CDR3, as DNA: TGCGCCAGCAACCTACTAGCGGGCACAGATACGCAGTATTTT. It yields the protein CASNLLAGTDTQYF.

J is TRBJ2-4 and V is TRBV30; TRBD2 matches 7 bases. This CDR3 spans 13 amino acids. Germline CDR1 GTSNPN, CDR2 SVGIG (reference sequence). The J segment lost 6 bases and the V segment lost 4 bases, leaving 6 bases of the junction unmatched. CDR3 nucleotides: TGTGCCTGGACGGGAGGCGAAGGAAACATTCAGTACTTC. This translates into CAWTGGEGNIQYF.

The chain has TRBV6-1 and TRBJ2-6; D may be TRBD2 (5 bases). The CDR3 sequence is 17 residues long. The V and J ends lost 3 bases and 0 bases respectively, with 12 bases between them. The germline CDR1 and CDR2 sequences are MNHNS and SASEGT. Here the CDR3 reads CASSEVAGRSGANVLTF. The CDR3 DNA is TGTGCCAGCAGTGAGGTGGCGGGTCGCTCTGGGGCCAACGTCCTGACTTTC.

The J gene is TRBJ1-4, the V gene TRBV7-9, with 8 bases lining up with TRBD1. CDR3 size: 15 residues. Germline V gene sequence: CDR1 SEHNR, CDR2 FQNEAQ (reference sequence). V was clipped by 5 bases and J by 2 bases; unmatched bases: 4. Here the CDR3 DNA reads TGTGCCAGCAGCACCCGACAGGGGACTAATGAAAAACTGTTTTTT. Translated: CASSTRQGTNEKLFF.

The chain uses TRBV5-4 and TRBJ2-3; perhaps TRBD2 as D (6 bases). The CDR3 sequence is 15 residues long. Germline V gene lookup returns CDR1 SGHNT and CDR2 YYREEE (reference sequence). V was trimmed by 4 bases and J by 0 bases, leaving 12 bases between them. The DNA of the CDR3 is TGTGCCAGCAGCCGCGGGACTCTTAGCACAGATACGCAGTATTTT. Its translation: CASSRGTLSTDTQYF.

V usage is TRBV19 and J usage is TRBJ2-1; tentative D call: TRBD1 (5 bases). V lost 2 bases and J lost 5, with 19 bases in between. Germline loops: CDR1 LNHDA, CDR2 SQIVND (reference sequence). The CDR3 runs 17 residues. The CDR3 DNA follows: TGTGCCAGTAGTATATTCCCCCTGACAGTACTCAACAATGAGCAGTTCTTC. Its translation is CASSIFPLTVLNNEQFF.

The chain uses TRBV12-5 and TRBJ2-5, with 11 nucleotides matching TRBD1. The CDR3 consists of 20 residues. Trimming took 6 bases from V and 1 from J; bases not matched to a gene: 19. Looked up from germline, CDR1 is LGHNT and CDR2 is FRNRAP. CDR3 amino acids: CASGRDRDRGSRVRQETQYF. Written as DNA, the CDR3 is TGTGCTAGTGGCCGGGACCGGGACAGGGGGAGTAGGGTACGCCAAGAGACCCAGTACTTC.

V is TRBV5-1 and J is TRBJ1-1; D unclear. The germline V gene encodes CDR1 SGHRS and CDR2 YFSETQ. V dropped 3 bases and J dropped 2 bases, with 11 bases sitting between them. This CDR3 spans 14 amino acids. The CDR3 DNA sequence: TGCGCCAGCAGCTCAGATGACATAAACACTGAAGCTTTCTTT. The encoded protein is CASSSDDINTEAFF.

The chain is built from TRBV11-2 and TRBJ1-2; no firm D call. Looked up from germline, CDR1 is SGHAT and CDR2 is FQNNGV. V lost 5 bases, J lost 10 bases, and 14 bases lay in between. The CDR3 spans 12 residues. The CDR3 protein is CASSPTELTYTF. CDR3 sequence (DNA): TGTGCCAGCAGCCCGACGGAGTTAACCTACACCTTC.

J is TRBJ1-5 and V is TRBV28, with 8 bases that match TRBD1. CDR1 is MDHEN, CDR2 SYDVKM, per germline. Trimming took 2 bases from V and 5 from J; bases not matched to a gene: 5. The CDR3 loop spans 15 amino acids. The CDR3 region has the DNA TGTGCCAGCAGTTTAGACAGGGGAGTTCATCAGCCCCAGCATTTT. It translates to CASSLDRGVHQPQHF.

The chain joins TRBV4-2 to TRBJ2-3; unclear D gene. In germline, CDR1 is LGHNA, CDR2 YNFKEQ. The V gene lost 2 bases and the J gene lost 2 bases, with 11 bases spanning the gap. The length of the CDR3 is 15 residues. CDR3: CASSQSDLDTDTQYF. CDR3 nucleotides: TGTGCCAGCAGCCAATCCGACTTGGACACAGATACGCAGTATTTT.